This T cell receptor beta chain comes out of a study of OX40 agonist ivuxolimab in advanced cancers. The study in broad terms: Ivuxolimab, which targeted the costimulatory receptor OX40 (CD134), was an agonistic, fully human IgG2 monoclonal antibody. Intravenous ivuxolimab was administered to patients every 2 weeks at six dose levels: 0.01, 0.1, 0.3, 1.5, 3 and 10 mg/kg. Of the roughly 54 dose-escalation patients, hepatocellular carcinoma was present in around 20, melanoma in roughly 15, renal cell carcinoma in 9 and head and neck cancer in 9. In the dose-escalation cohort, more than 75% of patients were male, and the mean age was approximately 64 years, with a range of roughly 23 to 85. Patients were allowed to have had prior anti-PD-1, anti-PD-L1 or anti-CTLA-4 therapy, and around two fifths of the dose-escalation patients had been treated with checkpoint inhibitors. Partial responses occurred in three dose-escalation patients, of whom one had hepatocellular carcinoma and two had cutaneous melanoma. Peripheral TCRbeta sequencing aimed to test whether ivuxolimab altered TCR sequence diversity and caused clonal T-cell expansion. The paper describes the monotherapy dose-escalation part (N = 52 patients) of the phase I trial of ivuxolimab. Results and caveats for the whole study, not just this receptor: At doses from 0.1 to 3.0 mg/kg, clonal expansion was seen in both CD4+ and CD8+ blood T cells between baseline and week 6. After ivuxolimab, more expanded clones were found on average in CD8+ T cells than in CD4+ T cells. Antigen specificity was not determined for the clonally expanded peripheral T cells. In the 0.1-3.0 mg/kg groups, partial responders had among the lowest normalized peripheral clonal expansion, particularly in CD8+ T cells. Low levels of normalized T-cell clonal expansion were also seen in some patients who did not respond.

V is shortened by 1 base, J by 1 base, and the region joining them spans 11 bases. Measured from the cysteine to the phenylalanine, the CDR3 is 15 residues long. The read is trimmed to its CDR3 DNA, 45 bases read in frame from base 1. CDR1 and CDR2 (SGHRS, YFSETQ) derive from the germline V gene. A single count supports this clone. The antigen it binds to is not known. It has no much larger one-base neighbor in the sample; base qualities were not kept. For sequencing of the TCRbeta CDR3 region, genomic DNA was extracted from the sorted cells. The immunoSEQ Assay was used to sequence the TCRbeta CDR3 regions. Here the immuneACCESS table is served through TCRdb, limited to in-frame sequences with V and J called. Missing clones are a known gap in these copies; in checked studies unresolved V genes cover under half, and the rest lacks a known reason. The sample data list some 70,000 clones, and approximately 80% of these were observed just once. Together, the top ten hold about 8.2% of the sample.

The trial excluded patients who had a history of autoimmune disease or who were on systemic immunosuppression. Peripheral blood for TCR sequencing was collected from all dose cohorts at baseline, on cycle 4 day 1, and on cycle 7 day 1. Samples came from an open-label, multicenter, first-in-human phase I dose-escalation trial of ivuxolimab. Adults with locally advanced or metastatic melanoma, renal cell, hepatocellular, or head and neck squamous cell carcinoma were enrolled in the trial. CD4+ and CD8+ T cells were sorted separately from peripheral blood before TCR sequencing. Recombination connected TRBV5-1 to TRBJ1-1; a tentative D call is TRBD1 (5 bases match). This receptor was obtained from an adult with an advanced solid tumor such as melanoma, head and neck, liver or kidney cancer. The sequences come from CD4+ or CD8+ T cells sorted from blood, collected in a trial of the OX40 agonist ivuxolimab. The CDR3 protein: CASSLTGRKNTEAFF. The nucleotide sequence reads as follows: TGCGCCAGCAGCTTGACGGGACGGAAGAACACTGAAGCTTTCTTT. Where the CDR3 stops, the reference TRBV5-1 and TRBJ1-1 genes take over; the full variable domain is KAGVTQTPRYLIKTRGQQVTLSCSPISGHRSVSWYQQTPGQGLQFLFEYFSETQRNKGNFPGRFSGRQFSNSRSEMNVSTLELGDSALYLCASSLTGRKNTEAFFGQGTRLTVV.